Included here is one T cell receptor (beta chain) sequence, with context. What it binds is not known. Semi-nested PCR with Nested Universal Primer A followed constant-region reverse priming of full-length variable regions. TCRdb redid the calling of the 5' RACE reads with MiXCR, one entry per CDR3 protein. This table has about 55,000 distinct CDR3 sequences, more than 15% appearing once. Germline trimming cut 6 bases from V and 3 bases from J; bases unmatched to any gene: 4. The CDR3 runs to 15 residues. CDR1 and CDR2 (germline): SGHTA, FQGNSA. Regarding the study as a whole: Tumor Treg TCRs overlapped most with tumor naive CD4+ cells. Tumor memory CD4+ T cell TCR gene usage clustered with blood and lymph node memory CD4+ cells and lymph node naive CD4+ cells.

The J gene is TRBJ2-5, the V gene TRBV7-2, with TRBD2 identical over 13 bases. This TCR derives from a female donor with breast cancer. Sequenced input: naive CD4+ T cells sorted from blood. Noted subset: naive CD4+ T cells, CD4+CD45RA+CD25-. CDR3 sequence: CASRTGTSGKETQYF. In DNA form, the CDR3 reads TGTGCCAGCAGAACCGGGACTAGCGGGAAAGAGACCCAGTACTTC.